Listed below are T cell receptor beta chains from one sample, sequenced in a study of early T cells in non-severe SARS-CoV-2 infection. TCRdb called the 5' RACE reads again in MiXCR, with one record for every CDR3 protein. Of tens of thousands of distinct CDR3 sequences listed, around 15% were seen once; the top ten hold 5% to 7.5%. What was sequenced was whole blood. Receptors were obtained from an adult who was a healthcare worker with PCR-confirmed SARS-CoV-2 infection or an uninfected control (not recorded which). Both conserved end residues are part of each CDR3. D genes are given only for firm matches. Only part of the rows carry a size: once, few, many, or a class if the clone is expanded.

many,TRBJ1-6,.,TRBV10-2,TGCGCCAGCAGCCCCTTCAGGGGACTGAGCTCCTATAATTCACCCCTCCACTTT,CASSPFRGLSSYNSPLHF
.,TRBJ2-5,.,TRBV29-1,TGCAGCGTACGACAGACTCCACAAGAGACCCAGTACTTC,CSVRQTPQETQYF
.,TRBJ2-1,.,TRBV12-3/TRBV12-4,TGTGCCAGCAGTTTCCAGGGTACCTCCTACAATGAGCAGTTCTTC,CASSFQGTSYNEQFF
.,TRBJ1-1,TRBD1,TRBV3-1,TGTGCCAGCAGCCCAGGACAGGGGGCAAGCACTGAAGCTTTCTTT,CASSPGQGASTEAFF
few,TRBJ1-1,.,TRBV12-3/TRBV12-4,TGTGCCAGCAGTCAGTCGGGACTCAGGAACACTGAAGCTTTCTTT,CASSQSGLRNTEAFF
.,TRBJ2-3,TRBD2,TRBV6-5,TGTGCCAGCAGTTATCGGACTCCCGGGGGGGGAGATACGCAGTATTTT,CASSYRTPGGGDTQYF
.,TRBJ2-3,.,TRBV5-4,TGTGCCAGCAGCCCGACTACCGCTAGCACAGATACGCAGTATTTT,CASSPTTASTDTQYF
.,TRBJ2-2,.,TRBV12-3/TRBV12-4,TGTGCCAGCAGCCAGGACACCGGGGAGCTGTTTTTT,CASSQDTGELFF
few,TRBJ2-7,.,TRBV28,TGTGCCAGCAGTTTCAGTCGGGGGTCCTACGAGCAGTACTTC,CASSFSRGSYEQYF
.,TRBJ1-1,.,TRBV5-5,TGTGCCAGCAGCTTGGCGGGGAGGCGGATGAACACTGAAGCTTTCTTT,CASSLAGRRMNTEAFF
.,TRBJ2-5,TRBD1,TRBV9,TGTGCCAGCAGCGTCGGGACAGGGGAAGAGACCCAGTACTTC,CASSVGTGEETQYF
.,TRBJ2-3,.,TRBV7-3,TGTGCCAGCAGCCGCGGAATTAGCACAGATACGCAGTATTTT,CASSRGISTDTQYF
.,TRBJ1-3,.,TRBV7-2,TGTGCCAGCAGTTCTATCGGGAGATACGAGGCGCCCTTCTCTGGAAACACCATATATTTT,CASSSIGRYEAPFSGNTIYF
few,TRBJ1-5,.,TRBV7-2,TGTGCCAGCAGCTCACATCGAAACAATCAGCCCCAGCATTTT,CASSSHRNNQPQHF
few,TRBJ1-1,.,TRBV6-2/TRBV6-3,TGTGCCAGCAGTCTTCTGAACACTGAAGCTTTCTTT,CASSLLNTEAFF
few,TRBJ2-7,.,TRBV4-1,TGCGCCAGCAGCCCTTTCGACTCCTACGAGCAGTACTTC,CASSPFDSYEQYF
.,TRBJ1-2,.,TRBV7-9,TGTGCCAGCAGCTTAGCGGGAGGTCCAGGGGTCTATGGCTACACCTTC,CASSLAGGPGVYGYTF
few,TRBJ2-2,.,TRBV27,TGTGCCAGCACCTCAGCGGGCCTCCTCACCGGGGAGCTGTTTTTT,CASTSAGLLTGELFF
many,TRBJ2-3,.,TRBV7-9,TGTGCCAGCAGCGGAGGGACCAGCACAGATACGCAGTATTTT,CASSGGTSTDTQYF
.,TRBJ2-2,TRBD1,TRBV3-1,TGTGCCAGCAGCCAAGCCCGACAGGGGACCGGGGAGCTGTTTTTT,CASSQARQGTGELFF
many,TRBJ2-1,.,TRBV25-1,TGTGCCAGCACCCCCCGGACCGATTCCTACAATGAGCAGTTCTTC,CASTPRTDSYNEQFF
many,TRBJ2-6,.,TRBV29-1,TGCAGCGTTGCTGTCGGTCTCTCTGGGGCCAACGTCCTGACTTTC,CSVAVGLSGANVLTF
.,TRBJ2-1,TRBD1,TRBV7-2,TGTGCCAGCAGCCCAGGGACAGGGGGCCTCAATGAGCAGTTCTTC,CASSPGTGGLNEQFF